Shown below are 16 T cell receptor beta chains from a single sample sequenced in a study of T cell responses to AZD1222 COVID-19 vaccine listed by TCRdb under 2021. In the paper's terms, the time point label means: about 28 days (+/-7) after the second vaccine dose. The meaning of the sample's treatment or condition label: meningococcal conjugate vaccine given as trial control. The method behind the library was the immunoSEQ multiplex PCR assay. Entries here come from immuneACCESS through TCRdb and include only in-frame sequences with V and J called. Some clones fail to appear in such tables; in the studies checked, an unresolved V gene covers under half of the shortfall, and the cause of the remainder is unknown. This sample has roughly 180,000 clones in its table, and over 85% of those were observed once. About 1% of the sample goes to the ten largest clones. Material: peripheral blood, obtained 28 days after the second dose of the MenACWY control vaccine. The receptor source for this set is an adult who received the MenACWY meningococcal vaccine as a control.

Here the CDR3 DNA reads TGTGCCAGCTCACCCCCAGGGGTCGGAAACACCATATATTTT. It yields the protein CASSPPGVGNTIYF. The chain combines TRBV18 with TRBJ1-3, with a tentative D call TRBD1 (6 bases). The V end lost 3 bases, the J end lost 4 bases, and 10 bases lay between the germline ends. Germline CDR1 KGHSH, CDR2 LQKENI. The CDR3 totals 14 residues.

The chain links TRBV19 to TRBJ1-6; D may be TRBD1 (5 bases). V was pared by 1 base and J by 7 bases, with 8 bases between. The CDR3 has 14 amino acids. Germline V gene sequence: CDR1 LNHDA, CDR2 SQIVND (reference sequence). The CDR3 spells CASSIGQLNSPLHF. The DNA for the CDR3 is TGTGCCAGTAGTATAGGACAGCTGAATTCACCCCTCCACTTT.

V usage is TRBV7-8 and J usage is TRBJ2-6; no clear D. CDR1 and CDR2 (germline): SGHVS, FQNEAQ. The CDR3 consists of 18 residues. V was shortened by 5 bases and J by 0 bases, with 17 bases between the two germline ends. The DNA for the CDR3 is TGTGCCAGCAGCCCCGAAACGTACTTCCTCTCTGGGGCCAACGTCCTGACTTTC. It translates to CASSPETYFLSGANVLTF.

The CDR3 DNA sequence: TGCAGTGCTAGTCTTAGGACTAGCGGGGTCGGGAATACGCAGTATTTT. As protein: CSASLRTSGVGNTQYF. The chain joins TRBV20-1 to TRBJ2-3; 12 bases map to TRBD2. The CDR3 extends over 16 amino acids. Germline V gives CDR1 DFQATT, CDR2 SNEGSKA (reference sequence). V lost 3 bases and J lost 7; bases outside the gene matches: 11.

This clone was observed once. The chain is built from TRBV5-4 and TRBJ2-7; 10 bases line up with TRBD1. V trimming: 5 bases; J trimming: 2 bases; junction bases outside the gene matches: 7. This CDR3 region has 15 residues. The germline V gene has CDR1 SGHNT and CDR2 YYREEE (reference sequence). The CDR3, as DNA: TGTGCCAGCAGAATGGGACAGGGGTCTCCCTACGAGCAGTACTTC. This codes for CASRMGQGSPYEQYF.

V gene TRBV7-2 combines with J gene TRBJ2-5; possibly TRBD2 for D (5 bases). Trimming took off 5 bases at V and 1 base at J, with 14 bases between the two ends. The CDR3 is 15 amino acids. Germline CDR1 and CDR2: SGHTA and FQGNSA. The CDR3 coding sequence is TGTGCCAGCAGCAAAACCCCGGGGAGCCAAGAGACCCAGTACTTC. Residues: CASSKTPGSQETQYF. The full variable domain, completed using reference TRBV7-2 and TRBJ2-5, is GAGVSQSPSNKVTEKGKDVELRCDPISGHTALYWYRQSLGQGLEFLIYFQGNSAPDKSGLPSDRFSAERTGGSVSTLTIQRTQQEDSAVYLCASSKTPGSQETQYFGPGTRLLVL.

This chain links TRBV6-1 with TRBJ2-3, with TRBD2 matching 7 bases. The CDR3 has 13 residues. With 6 bases clipped from V and 6 bases from J, the junction kept 6 bases outside the gene matches. Germline V CDR1 and CDR2: MNHNS, SASEGT. CDR3 protein: CASRLTLADTQYF. Written as DNA, the CDR3 is TGTGCCAGCAGGCTTACACTAGCGGATACGCAGTATTTT.

CDR3 amino acids: CASSYSGGGDYGYTF. CDR3 bases: TGTGCCAGCAGTTACTCGGGGGGAGGGGACTATGGCTACACCTTC. V and J are TRBV6-5 and TRBJ1-2, with a weak D call TRBD1 (5 bases). The CDR3 runs 15 residues. The V end was cut by 0 bases, the J end by 3 bases, with 11 bases between. Germline V gene data show CDR1 as MNHEY and CDR2 as SVGAGI.

In the case of this clone: This CDR3 is also generated by other DNA sequences in the sample. The chain joins TRBV19 to TRBJ1-5; possibly TRBD1 for D (6 bases). The V and J ends lost 2 bases and 7 bases respectively, with 12 bases between them. The CDR3 is 14 amino acids. Per the germline V gene, CDR1 is LNHDA and CDR2 is SQIVND (reference sequence). CDR3 sequence reads: CASSILGGQQPQHF. The CDR3 DNA is TGTGCCAGTAGTATATTGGGGGGGCAACAGCCCCAGCATTTT.

This rearrangement joins TRBV30 to TRBJ2-2; a possible D gene is TRBD2 (5 bases). The CDR3 extends over 15 amino acids. The germline CDR1 and CDR2 sequences are GTSNPN and SVGIG (reference sequence). V was pared by 3 bases and J by 4 bases, with 15 bases between. The CDR3 protein is CAWREGNTATGELFF. The CDR3 region has the DNA TGTGCCTGGAGAGAGGGTAACACCGCCACCGGGGAGCTGTTTTTT.

In DNA, the CDR3 is TGCGCCAGCAGCCAAGGAGGGACAGGGGATGAAAAACTGTTTTTT. Protein sequence: CASSQGGTGDEKLFF. The V gene is TRBV4-3, the J gene TRBJ1-4, with 10 positions matching TRBD1. The CDR3 is 15 residues long. Germline CDR1 and CDR2: LGHNA and YSLEER. V lost 1 base, J lost 6 bases, and 2 bases stayed unmatched.

V gene TRBV12-3 or TRBV12-4 combines with J gene TRBJ2-3; TRBD1 or TRBD2 may be the D gene (5 bases each). V was trimmed by 4 bases and J by 6 bases, leaving 5 bases between them. This CDR3 contains 11 residues. The DNA of the CDR3 is TGTGCCAGCAGTTGGGGGGATACGCAGTATTTT. It specifies CASSWGDTQYF.

The rearrangement links TRBV30 to TRBJ1-1; D gene unclear. CDR1 and CDR2 (germline): GTSNPN, SVGIG (reference sequence). The CDR3 runs to 14 residues. V was shortened by 0 bases and J by 2 bases, with 10 bases between the two germline ends. CDR3 in amino acids: CAWSVLKVNTEAFF. The CDR3 DNA is TGTGCCTGGAGTGTACTCAAGGTAAACACTGAAGCTTTCTTT.

This chain joins TRBV27 and TRBJ2-3; D is unresolved. CDR1 and CDR2 (germline): MNHEY, SMNVEV (reference sequence). The CDR3 has 14 residues. The V end was cut by 3 bases, the J end by 4 bases, with 11 bases between. The CDR3 region is CASSLTPRADTQYF. In DNA form, the CDR3 reads TGTGCCAGCAGTTTGACACCTCGGGCAGATACGCAGTATTTT.

The rearrangement links TRBV25-1 to TRBJ2-7; possibly TRBD2 for D (5 bases). The CDR3 contains 17 residues. Per the germline V gene, CDR1 is MGHDK and CDR2 is SYGVNS. V lost 3 bases and J 0 bases, leaving 18 bases between the germline ends. The CDR3 spells CASSDPTSGVSSYEQYF. The CDR3 DNA reads as TGTGCCAGCAGTGACCCAACCAGCGGCGTAAGCTCCTACGAGCAGTACTTC.

The V and J genes are TRBV5-1 and TRBJ2-2, with TRBD2 matching over 7 bases. Looked up from germline, CDR1 is SGHRS and CDR2 is YFSETQ. The J segment lost 3 bases and the V segment lost 6 bases, leaving 8 bases of the junction unmatched. The CDR3 sequence is 15 residues long. The CDR3 here is CASNEGGGYTGELFF. The DNA for the CDR3 is TGCGCCAGCAACGAGGGCGGGGGTTACACCGGGGAGCTGTTTTTT. Full variable domain (missing parts from reference TRBV5-1 and TRBJ2-2): KAGVTQTPRYLIKTRGQQVTLSCSPISGHRSVSWYQQTPGQGLQFLFEYFSETQRNKGNFPGRFSGRQFSNSRSEMNVSTLELGDSALYLCASNEGGGYTGELFFGEGSRLTVL.